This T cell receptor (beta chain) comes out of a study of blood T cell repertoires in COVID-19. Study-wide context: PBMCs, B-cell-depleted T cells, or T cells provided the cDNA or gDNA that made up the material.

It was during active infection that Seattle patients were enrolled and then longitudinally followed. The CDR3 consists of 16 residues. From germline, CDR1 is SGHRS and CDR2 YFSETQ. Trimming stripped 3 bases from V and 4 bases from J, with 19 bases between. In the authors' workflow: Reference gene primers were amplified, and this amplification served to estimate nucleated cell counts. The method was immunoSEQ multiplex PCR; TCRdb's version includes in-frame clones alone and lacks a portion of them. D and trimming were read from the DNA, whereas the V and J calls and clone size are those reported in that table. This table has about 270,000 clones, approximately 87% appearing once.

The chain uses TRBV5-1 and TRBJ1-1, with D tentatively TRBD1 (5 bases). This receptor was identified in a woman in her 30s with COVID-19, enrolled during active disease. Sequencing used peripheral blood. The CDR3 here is CASSSGWGRRGTEAFF. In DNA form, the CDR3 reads TGCGCCAGCAGCTCTGGTTGGGGACGGCGGGGCACTGAAGCTTTCTTT.